This T cell receptor beta chain is drawn from a study of blood T cell repertoires in COVID-19. At the level of the study: T cells, B-cell-depleted T cells, or PBMCs supplied cDNA or gDNA.

Per the original methods: Amplification from reference gene primers served as the basis for estimated nucleated cell counts. Sequencing was performed with immunoSEQ multiplex PCR; in TCRdb, only in-frame clones are kept and a portion is missing. V and J calls and clone size follow that table, whereas D and trimming were derived from the DNA. This sample has fewer than 50,000 clones, with 81% found just once. The CDR3 totals 16 residues. V gave up 4 bases and J gave up 6 bases; unmatched junction bases: 11. Germline values: CDR1 SEHNR, CDR2 FQNEAQ (reference sequence). The V gene is TRBV7-9, the J gene TRBJ2-7; 11 bases are a match to TRBD1. The sequencing input was peripheral blood. The sequence derives from a man aged 35-49 years with active or convalescent COVID-19. This CDR3 is CASSSWTGGGSAEQYF. The CDR3 DNA reads TGTGCCAGCAGCTCCTGGACAGGGGGCGGCTCCGCCGAGCAGTACTTC.